What follows is one T cell receptor (beta chain) and its context. Germline-derived CDR1 and CDR2 are SEHNR and FQNEAQ (reference sequence). The ends lost 5 bases at V and 5 bases at J; junction bases unmatched: 11. CDR3 length: 15 residues. This record comes from a study of Tregs in tolerant kidney transplant recipients. Generated by immunoSEQ multiplex PCR, the TCRdb table keeps only in-frame clones and is missing some. The table shows 85,000 to 95,000 clones, with around nine tenths occurring only once. The receptor was isolated from a human donor in good health. The rearrangement joins TRBV7-9 to TRBJ2-7; 8 bases align to TRBD2. The sample taken for sequencing was CD8+ T cells from blood. The CDR3 DNA reads TGTGCCAGCAGCCCGGGGGGGCAGGCTTCCAACGAGCAGTACTTC. Translated: CASSPGGQASNEQYF. The full variable domain, its missing parts supplied by reference TRBV7-9 and TRBJ2-7, is DTGVSQNPRHKITKRGQNVTFRCDPISEHNRLYWYRQTLGQGPEFLTYFQNEAQLEKSRLLSDRFSAERPKGSFSTLEIQRTEQGDSAMYLCASSPGGQASNEQYFGPGTRLTVT.